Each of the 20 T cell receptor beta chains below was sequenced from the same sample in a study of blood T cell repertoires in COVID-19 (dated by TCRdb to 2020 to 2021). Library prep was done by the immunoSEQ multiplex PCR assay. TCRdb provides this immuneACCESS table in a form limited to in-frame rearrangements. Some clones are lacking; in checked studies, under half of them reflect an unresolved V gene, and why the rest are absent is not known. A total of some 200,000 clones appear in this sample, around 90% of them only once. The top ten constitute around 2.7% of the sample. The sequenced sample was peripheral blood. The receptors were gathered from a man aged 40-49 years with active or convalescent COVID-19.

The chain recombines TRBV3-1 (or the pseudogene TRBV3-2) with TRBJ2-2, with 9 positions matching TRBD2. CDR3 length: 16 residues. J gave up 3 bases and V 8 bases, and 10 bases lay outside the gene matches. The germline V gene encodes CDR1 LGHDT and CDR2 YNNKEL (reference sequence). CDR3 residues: CASYRRLAVDTGELFF. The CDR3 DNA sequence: TGTGCCAGCTACCGTCGACTAGCGGTGGACACCGGGGAGCTGTTTTTT.

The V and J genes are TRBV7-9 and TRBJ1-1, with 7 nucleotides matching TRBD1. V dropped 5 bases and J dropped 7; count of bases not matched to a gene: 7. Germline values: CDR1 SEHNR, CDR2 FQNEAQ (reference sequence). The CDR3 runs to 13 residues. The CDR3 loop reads CASSGDGTVEAFF. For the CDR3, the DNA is TGTGCCAGCAGCGGGGACGGGACAGTTGAAGCTTTCTTT.

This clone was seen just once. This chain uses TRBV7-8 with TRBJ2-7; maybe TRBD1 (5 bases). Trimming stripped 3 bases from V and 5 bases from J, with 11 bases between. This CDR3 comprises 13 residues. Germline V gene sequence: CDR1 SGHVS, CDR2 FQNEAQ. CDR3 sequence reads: CASSFNRQNEQYF. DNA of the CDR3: TGTGCCAGCAGCTTCAACCGACAGAACGAGCAGTACTTC.

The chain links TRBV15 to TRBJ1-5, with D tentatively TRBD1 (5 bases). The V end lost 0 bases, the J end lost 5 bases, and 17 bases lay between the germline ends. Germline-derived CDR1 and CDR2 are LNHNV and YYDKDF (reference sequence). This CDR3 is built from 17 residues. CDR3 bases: TGTGCCACCAGCAGAGATTCTGGGGCCAACGGCTATCAGCCCCAGCATTTT. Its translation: CATSRDSGANGYQPQHF.

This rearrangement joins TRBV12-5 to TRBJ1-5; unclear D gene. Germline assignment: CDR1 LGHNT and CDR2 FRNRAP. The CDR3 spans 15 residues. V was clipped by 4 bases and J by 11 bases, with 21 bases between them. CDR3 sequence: CASGSKKAGIMTQHF. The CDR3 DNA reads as TGTGCTAGTGGTTCCAAGAAGGCGGGAATCATGACCCAGCATTTT. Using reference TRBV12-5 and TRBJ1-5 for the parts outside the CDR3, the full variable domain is DARVTQTPRHKVTEMGQEVTMRCQPILGHNTVFWYRQTMMQGLELLAYFRNRAPLDDSGMPKDRFSAEMPDATLATLKIQPSEPRDSAVYFCASGSKKAGIMTQHFGDGTRLSIL.

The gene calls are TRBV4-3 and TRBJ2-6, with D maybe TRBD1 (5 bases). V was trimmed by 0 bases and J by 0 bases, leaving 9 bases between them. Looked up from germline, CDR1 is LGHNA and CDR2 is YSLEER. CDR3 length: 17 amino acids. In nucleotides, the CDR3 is TGCGCCAGCAGCCAAGATTCTAGGGGCTCTGGGGCCAACGTCCTGACTTTC. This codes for CASSQDSRGSGANVLTF.

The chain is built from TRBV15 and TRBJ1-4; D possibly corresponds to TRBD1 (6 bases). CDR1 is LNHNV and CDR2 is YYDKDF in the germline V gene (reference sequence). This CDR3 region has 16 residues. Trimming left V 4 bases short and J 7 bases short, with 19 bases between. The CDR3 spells CATSTPPQGLGEKLFF. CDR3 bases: TGTGCCACCAGCACACCCCCACAGGGCTTGGGTGAAAAACTGTTTTTT.

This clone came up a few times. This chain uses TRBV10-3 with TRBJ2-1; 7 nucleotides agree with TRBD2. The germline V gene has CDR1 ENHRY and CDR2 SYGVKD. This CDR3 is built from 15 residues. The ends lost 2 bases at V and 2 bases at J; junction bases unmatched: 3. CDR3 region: CAISEGGGTYNEQFF. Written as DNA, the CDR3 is TGTGCCATCAGTGAGGGGGGGGGTACCTACAATGAGCAGTTCTTC.

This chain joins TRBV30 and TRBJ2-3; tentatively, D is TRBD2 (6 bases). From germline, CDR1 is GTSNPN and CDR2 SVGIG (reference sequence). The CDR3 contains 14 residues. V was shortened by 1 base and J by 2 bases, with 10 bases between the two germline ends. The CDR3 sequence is CAWSAAGTTDTQYF. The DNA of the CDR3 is TGTGCCTGGAGTGCGGCGGGGACCACAGATACGCAGTATTTT.

The CDR3 nucleotides read TGTGCCAGCAGTTTATCCACAGGTTTCCCCTACGAGCAGTACTTC. Its translation is CASSLSTGFPYEQYF. The chain links TRBV27 to TRBJ2-7; tentatively, D is TRBD1 (5 bases). Germline CDR1 reads MNHEY; CDR2 reads SMNVEV (reference sequence). This CDR3 region has 15 residues. V lost 0 bases and J lost 2, with 11 bases in between.

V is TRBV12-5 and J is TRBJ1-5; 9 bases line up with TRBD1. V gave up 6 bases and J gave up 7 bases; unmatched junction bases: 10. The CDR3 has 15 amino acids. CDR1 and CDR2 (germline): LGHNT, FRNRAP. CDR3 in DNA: TGTGCTAGTGGGCCGGGACAGGGTATCGGACAGCCCCAGCATTTT. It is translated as CASGPGQGIGQPQHF.

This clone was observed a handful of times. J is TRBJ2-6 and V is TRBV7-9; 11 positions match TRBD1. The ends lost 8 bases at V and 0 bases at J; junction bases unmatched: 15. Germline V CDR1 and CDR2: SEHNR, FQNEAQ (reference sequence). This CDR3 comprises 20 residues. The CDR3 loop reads CASGTGQGATRRSGANVLTF. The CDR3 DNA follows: TGTGCCAGCGGCACAGGACAGGGGGCGACACGCCGCTCTGGGGCCAACGTCCTGACTTTC.

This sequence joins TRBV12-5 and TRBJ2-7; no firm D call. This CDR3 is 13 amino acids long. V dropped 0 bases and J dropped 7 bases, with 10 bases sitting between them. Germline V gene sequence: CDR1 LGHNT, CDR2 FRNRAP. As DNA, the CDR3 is TGTGCTAGTGGTTTGGTTACCGGGTGGGAGCAGTACTTC. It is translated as CASGLVTGWEQYF.

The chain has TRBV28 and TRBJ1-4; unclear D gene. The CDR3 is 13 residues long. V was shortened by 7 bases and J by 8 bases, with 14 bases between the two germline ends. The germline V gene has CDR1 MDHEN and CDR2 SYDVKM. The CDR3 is CASTGTSEEKLFF. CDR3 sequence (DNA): TGTGCCAGCACGGGAACAAGTGAGGAAAAACTGTTTTTT.

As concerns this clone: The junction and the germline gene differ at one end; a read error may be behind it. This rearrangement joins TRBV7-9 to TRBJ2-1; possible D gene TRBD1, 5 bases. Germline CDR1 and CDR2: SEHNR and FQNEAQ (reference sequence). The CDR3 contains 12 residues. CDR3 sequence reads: CASSIRQRGWVF. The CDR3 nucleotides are TGTGCCAGCAGCATACGACAAAGGGGCTGGGTCTTC. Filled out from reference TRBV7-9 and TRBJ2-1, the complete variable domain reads DTGVSQNPRHKITKRGQNVTFRCDPISEHNRLYWYRQTLGQGPEFLTYFQNEAQLEKSRLLSDRFSAERPKGSFSTLEIQRTEQGDSAMYLCASSIRQRGWVFGPGTRLTVL.

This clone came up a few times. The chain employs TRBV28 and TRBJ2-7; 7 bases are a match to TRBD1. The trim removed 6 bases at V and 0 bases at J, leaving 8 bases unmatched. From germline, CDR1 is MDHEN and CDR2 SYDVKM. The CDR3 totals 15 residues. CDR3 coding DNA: TGTGCCAGCAGAGGGACAGTAACGGGCTCCTACGAGCAGTACTTC. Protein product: CASRGTVTGSYEQYF.

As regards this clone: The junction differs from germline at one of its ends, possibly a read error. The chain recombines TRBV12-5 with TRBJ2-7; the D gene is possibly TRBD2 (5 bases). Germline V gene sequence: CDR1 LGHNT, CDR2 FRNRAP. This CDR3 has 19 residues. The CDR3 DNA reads TGTGCTAGTGGCTTGGTGCTCGGTCAGGACTTCGAGAGCTCCTACGAGCAGTACTTC. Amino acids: CASGLVLGQDFESSYEQYF.

The CDR3 DNA sequence: TGTGCCAGCAGTTCTGAGCAGCGGGGGGTCGGGGGAGAGACCCAGTACTTC. Translating it yields CASSSEQRGVGGETQYF. This rearrangement joins TRBV5-8 to TRBJ2-5, with 9 bases lining up with TRBD2. Germline V gives CDR1 SGHTS, CDR2 YDEGEE. J gave up 4 bases and V 5 bases, and 15 bases lay outside the gene matches. The CDR3 totals 17 residues.

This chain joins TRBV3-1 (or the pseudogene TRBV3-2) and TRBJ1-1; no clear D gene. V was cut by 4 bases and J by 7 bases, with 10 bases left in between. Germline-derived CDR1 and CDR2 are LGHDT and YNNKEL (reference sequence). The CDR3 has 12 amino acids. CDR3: CASSPGKDEAFF. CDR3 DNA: TGTGCCAGCAGCCCCGGGAAGGATGAAGCTTTCTTT.

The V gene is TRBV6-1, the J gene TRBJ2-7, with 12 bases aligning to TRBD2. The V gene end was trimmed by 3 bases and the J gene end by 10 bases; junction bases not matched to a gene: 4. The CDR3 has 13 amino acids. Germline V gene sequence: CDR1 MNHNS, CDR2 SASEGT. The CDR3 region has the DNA TGTGCCAGCAGTGAGACTAGCGGGGGAGCACAGTACTTC. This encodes CASSETSGGAQYF.